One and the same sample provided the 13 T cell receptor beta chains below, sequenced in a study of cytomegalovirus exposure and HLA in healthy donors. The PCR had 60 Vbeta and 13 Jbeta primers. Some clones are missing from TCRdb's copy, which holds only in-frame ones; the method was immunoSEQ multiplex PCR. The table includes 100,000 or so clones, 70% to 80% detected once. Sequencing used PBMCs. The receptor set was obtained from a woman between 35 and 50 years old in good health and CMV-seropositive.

The CDR3: CASSFGTVKETQYF. In nucleotides, the CDR3 is TGTGCCAGCAGTTTTGGGACAGTCAAAGAGACCCAGTACTTC. The rearrangement joins TRBV2 to TRBJ2-5; TRBD1 agrees at 7 bases. After removal of 5 bases from V and 3 bases from J, the junction contained 6 bases not matched to a gene. CDR3 length: 14 amino acids. The germline V gene encodes CDR1 SNHLY and CDR2 FYNNEI.

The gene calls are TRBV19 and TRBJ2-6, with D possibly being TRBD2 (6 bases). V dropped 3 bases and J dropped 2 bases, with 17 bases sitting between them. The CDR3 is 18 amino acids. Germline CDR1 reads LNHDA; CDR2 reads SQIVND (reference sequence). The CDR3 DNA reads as TGTGCCAGTAGTATTTTGGGGACGAGGAGGGCTGGGGCCAACGTCCTGACTTTC. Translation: CASSILGTRRAGANVLTF.

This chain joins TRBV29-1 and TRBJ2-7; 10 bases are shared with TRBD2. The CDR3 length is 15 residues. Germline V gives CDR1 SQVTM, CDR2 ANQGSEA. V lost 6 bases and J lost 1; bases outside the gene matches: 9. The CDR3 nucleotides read TGCAGCGTAGGCCGAGCGGGGGGGCTTTCCTACGAGCAGTACTTC. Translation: CSVGRAGGLSYEQYF.

CDR3 in DNA: TGTGCCAGCAGTGAAACCAGGGCTGCTGAAGCTTTCTTT. Translated: CASSETRAAEAFF. This sequence joins TRBV6-1 and TRBJ1-1; tentatively, D is TRBD1 (5 bases). The CDR3 contains 13 residues. The ends were cut back, 2 bases at V and 6 bases at J, with 10 bases in the middle. Germline V gives CDR1 MNHNS, CDR2 SASEGT.

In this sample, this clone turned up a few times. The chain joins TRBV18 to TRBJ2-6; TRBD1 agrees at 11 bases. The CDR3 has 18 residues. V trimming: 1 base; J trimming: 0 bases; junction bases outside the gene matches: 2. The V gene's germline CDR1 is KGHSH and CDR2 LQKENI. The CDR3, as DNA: TGTGCCAGCTCACCACTCGGGACAGGGGGCTCTGGGGCCAACGTCCTGACTTTC. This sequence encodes CASSPLGTGGSGANVLTF.

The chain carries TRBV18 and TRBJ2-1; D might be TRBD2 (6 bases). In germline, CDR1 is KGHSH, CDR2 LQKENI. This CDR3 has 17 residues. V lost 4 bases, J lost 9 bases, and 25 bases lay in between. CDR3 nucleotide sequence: TGTGCCAGCTCACAGAACGTCCCTAGCGCCTTCGGCGGTGAGCAGTTCTTC. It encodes CASSQNVPSAFGGEQFF. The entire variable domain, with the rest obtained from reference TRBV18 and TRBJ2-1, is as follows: NAGVMQNPRHLVRRRGQEARLRCSPMKGHSHVYWYRQLPEEGLKFMVYLQKENIIDESGMPKERFSAEFPKEGPSILRIQQVVRGDSAAYFCASSQNVPSAFGGEQFFGPGTRLTVL.

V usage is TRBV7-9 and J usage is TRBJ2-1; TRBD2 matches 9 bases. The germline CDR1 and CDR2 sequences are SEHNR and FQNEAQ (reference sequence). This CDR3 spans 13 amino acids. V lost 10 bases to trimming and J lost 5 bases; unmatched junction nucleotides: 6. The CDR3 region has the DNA TGTGCCACCGCGGGGGGGCGCGACAATGAGCAGTTCTTC. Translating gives CATAGGRDNEQFF.

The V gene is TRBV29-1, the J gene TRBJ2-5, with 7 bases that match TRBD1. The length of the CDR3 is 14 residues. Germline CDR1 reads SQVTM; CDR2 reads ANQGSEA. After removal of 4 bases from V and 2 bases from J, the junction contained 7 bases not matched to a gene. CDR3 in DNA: TGCAGCGTTGGGTTTAGGGGGCTACAAGAGACCCAGTACTTC. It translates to CSVGFRGLQETQYF.

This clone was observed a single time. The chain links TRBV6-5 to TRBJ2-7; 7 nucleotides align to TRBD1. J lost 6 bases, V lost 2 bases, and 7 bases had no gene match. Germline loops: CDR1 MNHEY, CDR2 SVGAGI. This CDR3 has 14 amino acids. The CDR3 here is CASSYDRVGVEQYF. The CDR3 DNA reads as TGTGCCAGCAGTTACGACAGGGTAGGAGTCGAGCAGTACTTC.

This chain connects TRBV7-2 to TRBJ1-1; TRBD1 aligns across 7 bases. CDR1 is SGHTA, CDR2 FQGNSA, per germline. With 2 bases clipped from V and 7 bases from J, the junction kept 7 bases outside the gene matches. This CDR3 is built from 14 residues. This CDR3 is CASSLNRGKSEAFF. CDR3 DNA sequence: TGTGCCAGCAGCTTAAACAGGGGTAAGAGTGAAGCTTTCTTT.

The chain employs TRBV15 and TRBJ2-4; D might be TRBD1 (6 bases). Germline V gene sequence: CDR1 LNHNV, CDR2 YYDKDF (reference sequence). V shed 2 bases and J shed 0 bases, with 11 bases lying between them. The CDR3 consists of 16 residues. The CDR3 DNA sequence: TGTGCCACCAGCAGAACACAGGGCCTAGCCAAAAACATTCAGTACTTC. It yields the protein CATSRTQGLAKNIQYF. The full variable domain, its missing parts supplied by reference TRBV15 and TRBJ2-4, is DAMVIQNPRYQVTQFGKPVTLSCSQTLNHNVMYWYQQKSSQAPKLLFHYYDKDFNNEADTPDNFQSRRPNTSFCFLDIRSPGLGDTAMYLCATSRTQGLAKNIQYFGAGTRLSVL.

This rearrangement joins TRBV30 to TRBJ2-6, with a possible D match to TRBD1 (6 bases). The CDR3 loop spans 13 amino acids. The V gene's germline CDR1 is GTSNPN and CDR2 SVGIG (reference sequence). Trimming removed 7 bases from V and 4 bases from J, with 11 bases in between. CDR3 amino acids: CASTGRGANVLTF. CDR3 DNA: TGTGCCTCAACAGGGCGCGGGGCCAACGTCCTGACTTTC.

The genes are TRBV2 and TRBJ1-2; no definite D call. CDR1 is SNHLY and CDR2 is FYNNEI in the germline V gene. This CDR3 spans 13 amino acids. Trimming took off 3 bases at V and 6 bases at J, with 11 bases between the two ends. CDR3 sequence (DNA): TGTGCCAGCAGTGATGAGGGCGTGGATGGCTACACCTTC. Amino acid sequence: CASSDEGVDGYTF.